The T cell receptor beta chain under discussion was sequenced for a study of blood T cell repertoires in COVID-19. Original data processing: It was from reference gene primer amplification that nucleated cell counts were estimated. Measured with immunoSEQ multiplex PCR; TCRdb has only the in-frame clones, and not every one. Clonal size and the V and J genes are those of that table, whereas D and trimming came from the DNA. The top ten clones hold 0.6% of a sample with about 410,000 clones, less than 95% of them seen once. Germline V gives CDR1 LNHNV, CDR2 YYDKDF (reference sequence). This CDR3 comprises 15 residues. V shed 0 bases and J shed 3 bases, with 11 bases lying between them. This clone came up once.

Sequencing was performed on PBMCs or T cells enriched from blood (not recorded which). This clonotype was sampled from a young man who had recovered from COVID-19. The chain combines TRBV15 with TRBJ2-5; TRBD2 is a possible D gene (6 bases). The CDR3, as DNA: TGTGCCACCAGCAGAGACGGGACTGGTGAAGAGACCCAGTACTTC. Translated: CATSRDGTGEETQYF. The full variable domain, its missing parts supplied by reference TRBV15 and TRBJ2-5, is DAMVIQNPRYQVTQFGKPVTLSCSQTLNHNVMYWYQQKSSQAPKLLFHYYDKDFNNEADTPDNFQSRRPNTSFCFLDIRSPGLGDTAMYLCATSRDGTGEETQYFGPGTRLLVL.